This TCR beta chain is from a study of lymphopenia after photon versus proton radiotherapy. Whole-study findings and limits: Oligoclonal CD8+ Temra expansion after nadir drove photon patients' diversity drop. Only patients who died were analyzed for survival; proton advantage is unproven. In patients who died, overall survival fell as post-nadir TCR diversity dropped more.

This clone was picked up one time. Its target is unknown. Data came from immunoSEQ multiplex PCR; TCRdb stores just in-frame clones and leaves some out. The data show about 7,500 clones, about 88% seen once. The material was peripheral blood, obtained from a patient treated with photon-based radiotherapy. The sequence derives from a woman aged 70 to 79 with pancreatic cancer.

CDR3 sequence (DNA): TGCGCCAGCAGCCCCACGGGACTAGCGGGCTCCTACGAGCAGTACTTC. Encoded protein: CASSPTGLAGSYEQYF. This chain uses TRBV4-1 with TRBJ2-7; 12 bases map to TRBD2. The CDR3 covers 16 residues. Germline V gene data show CDR1 as MGHRA and CDR2 as YSYEKL. J gave up 0 bases and V 4 bases, and 4 bases lay outside the gene matches.